The next 14 T cell receptor beta chains were all read from a single sample in a study of technical replicates of blood from a handful of donors. Data came from immunoSEQ multiplex PCR; TCRdb stores just in-frame clones and leaves some out. The repertoire holds some 76,000 clones, 95% to 99% seen once, with 0.22% in the top ten. Sequencing used T cells isolated from PBMCs. The source of these receptors is a human donor in good health.

The V and J genes are TRBV9 and TRBJ2-7; tentatively, D is TRBD1 (6 bases). Germline CDR1 and CDR2: SGDLS and YYNGEE. The CDR3 totals 15 residues. The V end lost 0 bases, the J end lost 2 bases, and 12 bases lay between the germline ends. Here the CDR3 reads CASSVGSGATYEQYF. CDR3 nucleotides: TGTGCCAGCAGCGTAGGCTCAGGGGCTACCTACGAGCAGTACTTC.

J is TRBJ1-1 and V is TRBV6-1; TRBD1 is a possible D gene (5 bases). Trimming removed 8 bases from V and 1 base from J, with 11 bases in between. The CDR3 has 13 residues. Germline CDR1 is MNHNS and CDR2 is SASEGT. The CDR3 reads CASGGDRNTEAFF. DNA of the CDR3: TGTGCCAGCGGGGGGGACCGGAACACTGAAGCTTTCTTT.

The chain recombines TRBV19 with TRBJ2-7; 9 nucleotides align to TRBD2. Per germline, CDR1 LNHDA and CDR2 SQIVND (reference sequence). Losses at the gene ends were 4 bases for V and 5 bases for J; bases not matched to a gene: 6. This CDR3 contains 14 residues. The CDR3 protein is CASSKISGSHEQYF. In DNA, the CDR3 is TGTGCCAGTAGTAAGATTAGCGGGAGTCACGAGCAGTACTTC.

This chain connects TRBV27 to TRBJ1-1; the match to TRBD1 covers 9 bases. The trim removed 6 bases at V and 4 bases at J, leaving 27 bases unmatched. The germline V gene encodes CDR1 MNHEY and CDR2 SMNVEV (reference sequence). This CDR3 spans 21 amino acids. This CDR3 is CASSPYRDRVTVLSWGTEAFF. In DNA form, the CDR3 reads TGTGCCAGCAGCCCTTACCGGGACAGGGTGACCGTTCTGTCATGGGGCACTGAAGCTTTCTTT.

V is TRBV2 and J is TRBJ1-1, with unresolved D. CDR1 is SNHLY, CDR2 FYNNEI, per germline. The V gene lost 5 bases and the J gene lost 7 bases, with 23 bases spanning the gap. This CDR3 has 16 amino acids. The CDR3 protein is CASSLRLIGPFNEAFF. The CDR3 nucleotides read TGTGCCAGCAGTCTCCGATTGATTGGCCCTTTTAATGAAGCTTTCTTT.

The rearrangement uses TRBV7-6 and TRBJ1-3; D might be TRBD1 (5 bases). Trimming left V 7 bases short and J 2 bases short, with 12 bases between. The CDR3 extends over 14 amino acids. Germline lookup yields CDR1 SGHVS and CDR2 FNYEAQ. The CDR3 reads CASTPGVTGNTIYF. CDR3 bases: TGTGCCAGCACCCCGGGGGTAACTGGAAACACCATATATTTT.

The chain links TRBV2 to TRBJ1-5, with 8 bases identical to TRBD1. The CDR3 has 15 residues. Germline CDR1 is SNHLY and CDR2 is FYNNEI. J lost 3 bases, V lost 6 bases, and 7 bases had no gene match. DNA of the CDR3: TGTGCCAGCAGCCACACAGGGGGAGACAATCAGCCCCAGCATTTT. Translated, it gives CASSHTGGDNQPQHF. Complete variable domain (other parts from reference TRBV2 and TRBJ1-5): EPEVTQTPSHQVTQMGQEVILRCVPISNHLYFYWYRQILGQKVEFLVSFYNNEISEKSEIFDDQFSVERPDGSNFTLKIRSTKLEDSAMYFCASSHTGGDNQPQHFGDGTRLSIL.

J is TRBJ1-1 and V is TRBV27; D is ambiguous. This CDR3 is built from 12 residues. V was cut by 6 bases and J by 1 base, with 6 bases left in between. Germline V gene lookup returns CDR1 MNHEY and CDR2 SMNVEV (reference sequence). The CDR3, as DNA: TGTGCCAGCAGAGCAGGGAACACTGAAGCTTTCTTT. Residues: CASRAGNTEAFF.

The V and J genes are TRBV4-1 and TRBJ2-7, with 10 positions matching TRBD2. Germline V gives CDR1 MGHRA, CDR2 YSYEKL. The CDR3 sequence is 15 residues long. Losses at the gene ends were 4 bases for V and 4 bases for J; bases not matched to a gene: 7. The CDR3 DNA sequence: TGCGCCAGCAGCCCGCTAGCGGGAGCGACTTACGAGCAGTACTTC. Translating it yields CASSPLAGATYEQYF.

The chain uses TRBV2 and TRBJ2-2; TRBD2 agrees at 16 bases. The ends lost 5 bases at V and 4 bases at J; junction bases unmatched: 7. Germline V gives CDR1 SNHLY, CDR2 FYNNEI. The CDR3 loop spans 18 amino acids. The chain's CDR3 is CASSTGTSGRAPTGELFF. As DNA, the CDR3 is TGTGCCAGCAGTACCGGGACTAGCGGGAGGGCTCCCACCGGGGAGCTGTTTTTT.

DNA of the CDR3: TGTGCCAGCAGCTTTAGCCAGGGGACCACTGAAGCTTTCTTT. Translated, it gives CASSFSQGTTEAFF. The V gene is TRBV7-8, the J gene TRBJ1-1, with D possibly matching TRBD1 (6 bases). V shed 3 bases and J shed 4 bases, with 12 bases lying between them. Germline lookup yields CDR1 SGHVS and CDR2 FQNEAQ. This CDR3 is built from 14 residues.

This clone was observed once. This chain uses TRBV4-1 with TRBJ2-2; 9 positions match TRBD2. The germline V gene encodes CDR1 MGHRA and CDR2 YSYEKL. After removal of 4 bases from V and 1 base from J, the junction contained 4 bases not matched to a gene. The CDR3 spans 16 residues. CDR3 DNA: TGCGCCAGCAGCCTTATTAGCGGGAGGAACACCGGGGAGCTGTTTTTT. This encodes CASSLISGRNTGELFF.

J is TRBJ2-7 and V is TRBV7-6; D gene uncertain. Germline V gene data show CDR1 as SGHVS and CDR2 as FNYEAQ. V was pared by 5 bases and J by 7 bases, with 12 bases between. This CDR3 spans 12 amino acids. This CDR3 is CASSPPHSEQYF. As DNA, the CDR3 is TGTGCCAGCAGCCCTCCCCACTCGGAGCAGTACTTC. Together with reference TRBV7-6 and TRBJ2-7, the CDR3 gives the full variable domain: GAGVSQSPRYKVTKRGQDVALRCDPISGHVSLYWYRQALGQGPEFLTYFNYEAQQDKSGLPNDRFSAERPEGSISTLTIQRTEQRDSAMYRCASSPPHSEQYFGPGTRLTVT.

The rearrangement links TRBV25-1 to TRBJ1-2; TRBD1 might be the D (6 bases). V lost 6 bases to trimming and J lost 9 bases, with 17 bases between them. From germline, CDR1 is MGHDK and CDR2 SYGVNS. The CDR3 length is 13 residues. The CDR3 spells CASSTTGFQSYTF. For the CDR3, the DNA is TGTGCCAGCAGCACGACAGGATTCCAGAGCTACACCTTC.